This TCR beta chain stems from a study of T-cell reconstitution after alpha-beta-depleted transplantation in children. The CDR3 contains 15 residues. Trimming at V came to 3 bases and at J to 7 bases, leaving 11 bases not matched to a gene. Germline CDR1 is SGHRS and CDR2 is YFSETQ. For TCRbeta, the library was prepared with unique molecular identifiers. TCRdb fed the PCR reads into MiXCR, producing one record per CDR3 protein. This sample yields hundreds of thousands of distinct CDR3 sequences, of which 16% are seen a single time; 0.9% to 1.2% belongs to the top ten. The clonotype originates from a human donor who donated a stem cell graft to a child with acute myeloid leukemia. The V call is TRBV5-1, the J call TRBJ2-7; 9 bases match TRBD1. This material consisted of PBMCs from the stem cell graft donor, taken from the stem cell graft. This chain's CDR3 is CASSSGGTGTREQYF. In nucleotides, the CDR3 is TGCGCCAGCAGCTCAGGCGGGACAGGGACGAGGGAGCAGTACTTC.